This is a list of T cell receptor beta chains from one sample in a study. TCRdb analysed the 5' RACE reads with MiXCR anew, one entry per CDR3 protein. This table has 35,000 to 50,000 distinct CDR3 sequences, about 20% appearing once. The sequenced sample consisted of Tregs sorted from blood. These receptors all come from a female donor with breast cancer. Each CDR3 is given without its conserved first and last residue. The order of the fields is CDR3 protein, J gene, V gene.

CDR3: ASSPRDSSSYNEQF; J: TRBJ2-1; V: TRBV5-1
CDR3: SGGAGGYNEQF; J: TRBJ2-1; V: TRBV29-1
CDR3: ASSSNYWDRDAYEQY; J: TRBJ2-7; V: TRBV12-3/TRBV12-4
CDR3: ASSPQAGPYNEQF; J: TRBJ2-1; V: TRBV5-1
CDR3: ASSLEPGPSYNEQF; J: TRBJ2-1; V: TRBV7-6
CDR3: ASSSQVYEQY; J: TRBJ2-7; V: TRBV28
CDR3: ASSQLYRDSYNEQF; J: TRBJ2-1; V: TRBV4-1
CDR3: ASSLPSGRYEQY; J: TRBJ2-7; V: TRBV28
CDR3: ASSQHEGNTEAF; J: TRBJ1-1; V: TRBV4-3
CDR3: ASSGTGGGGYT; J: TRBJ1-2; V: TRBV2
CDR3: ASSEFSGDLLTDTQY; J: TRBJ2-3; V: TRBV25-1
CDR3: ASSLGTFYGYT; J: TRBJ1-2; V: TRBV7-9
CDR3: ASSLGDGQNQPQH; J: TRBJ1-5; V: TRBV7-9
CDR3: ASTTKGGEKLF; J: TRBJ1-4; V: TRBV4-2
CDR3: ASSLMGYEQY; J: TRBJ2-7; V: TRBV28
CDR3: AWSQGGSGANVLT; J: TRBJ2-6; V: TRBV30
CDR3: AIPGLTYNEQF; J: TRBJ2-1; V: TRBV7-9
CDR3: ARKRLAGGETQY; J: TRBJ2-5; V: TRBV27
CDR3: ASSLLQGRRNEQY; J: TRBJ2-7; V: TRBV7-9
CDR3: ASSVRVGQGKEKLF; J: TRBJ1-4; V: TRBV2
CDR3: ASVGSTDTQY; J: TRBJ2-3; V: TRBV5-1
CDR3: ASRHPLREKLF; J: TRBJ1-4; V: TRBV7-9
CDR3: ASTRGRETQY; J: TRBJ2-5; V: TRBV7-9